The 3 T cell receptor beta chains presented below share a single source sample, sequenced in a study of cytomegalovirus exposure and HLA in healthy donors. With 60 Vbeta and 13 Jbeta primers, the PCR was carried out. Measured with immunoSEQ multiplex PCR; TCRdb has only the in-frame clones, and not every one. The sample consists of 210,000 or so clones, more than 65% of them appearing once. The sample comprised PBMCs. These receptors originate from a man in his late teens or twenties in good health and CMV-seronegative.

This chain links TRBV7-2 with TRBJ2-1; 8 bases are shared with TRBD2. The V gene's germline CDR1 is SGHTA and CDR2 FQGNSA. The CDR3 spans 16 residues. The V gene end was trimmed by 0 bases and the J gene end by 4 bases; junction bases not matched to a gene: 5. The CDR3 sequence is CASSLATTSAYNEQFF. The CDR3 DNA sequence: TGTGCCAGCAGCTTAGCGACGACTAGCGCTTACAATGAGCAGTTCTTC.

This rearrangement joins TRBV4-1 to TRBJ1-1; 10 nucleotides agree with TRBD1. Germline lookup yields CDR1 MGHRA and CDR2 YSYEKL. The V segment lost 1 base and the J segment 2 bases; nucleotides outside the gene matches: 4. The CDR3 loop spans 16 amino acids. The CDR3 sequence is CASSQGTGGRNTEAFF. CDR3 nucleotides: TGCGCCAGCAGCCAAGGGACAGGGGGGCGAAACACTGAAGCTTTCTTT.

V is TRBV5-4 and J is TRBJ2-7; D might be TRBD2 (6 bases). Germline V CDR1 and CDR2: SGHNT, YYREEE (reference sequence). The ends were cut back, 0 bases at V and 2 bases at J, with 9 bases in the middle. CDR3 length: 14 amino acids. CDR3 residues: CASSLGGLPYEQYF. For the CDR3, the DNA is TGTGCCAGCAGCTTGGGGGGACTCCCCTACGAGCAGTACTTC.